A selection of T cell receptor beta chains follows, all from one sample in a study of T cell repertoires in cytomegalovirus infection. TCRdb used MiXCR to reprocess the reads, holding one entry per CDR3 protein. This sample carries 680,000 or so distinct CDR3 sequences, roughly 33% of them seen once, and the ten largest clones take roughly 20%. Their cognate antigens are unknown. The source was cultured PBMCs, collected from culture after CMV antigen stimulation. Receptors originate from a human donor in good health (CMV status not recorded). Some clones in this sample may be carry-over from other donors' samples. CDR3s include the opening cysteine and the closing phenylalanine or tryptophan. D genes are given only for firm matches. Not all rows give a size; the values are once, few, many and, for expanded clones, a class.

d_call: TRBD1
v_call: TRBV18
j_call: TRBJ1-5
clone_size: many
cdr3_nt: TGTGCCAGCAGTCCCGGACAGGGAGATCAGCCCCAGCATTTT
cdr3_aa: CASSPGQGDQPQHF

d_call: NA
v_call: TRBV7-9
j_call: TRBJ2-7
clone_size: NA
cdr3_nt: TGTGCCAGCAGCCCCCGGGACGCCTCCTACGAGCAGTACTTC
cdr3_aa: CASSPRDASYEQYF

d_call: NA
v_call: TRBV11-2
j_call: TRBJ1-3
clone_size: few
cdr3_nt: TGTGCCAGCAGCCCGCGGACCGATGTAATAACCTCTGGAAACACCATATATTTT
cdr3_aa: CASSPRTDVITSGNTIYF

d_call: NA
v_call: TRBV3-1
j_call: TRBJ2-2
clone_size: few
cdr3_nt: TGTGCCAGCAGCCAAGCTCAGCACACCGGGGAGCTGTTTTTT
cdr3_aa: CASSQAQHTGELFF

d_call: TRBD2
v_call: TRBV29-1
j_call: TRBJ2-1
clone_size: NA
cdr3_nt: TGCAGCGCGGGAGGGGGATCCAATGAGCAGTTCTTC
cdr3_aa: CSAGGGSNEQFF

d_call: NA
v_call: TRBV18
j_call: TRBJ2-7
clone_size: once
cdr3_nt: TGTGCCAGCTCACCACCCGTGGCGGGCTCCTACGAGCAGTACTTC
cdr3_aa: CASSPPVAGSYEQYF

d_call: NA
v_call: TRBV27
j_call: TRBJ1-2
clone_size: NA
cdr3_nt: TGTGCCAGCAGGCGGAGGGGGGTGTATGGCTACACCTTC
cdr3_aa: CASRRRGVYGYTF

d_call: NA
v_call: TRBV7-2
j_call: TRBJ2-1
clone_size: many
cdr3_nt: TGTGCCAGCAGCTTAGGTAGGGCAGGGGAGGGTGAGCAGTTCTTC
cdr3_aa: CASSLGRAGEGEQFF

d_call: NA
v_call: TRBV7-2
j_call: TRBJ1-5
clone_size: NA
cdr3_nt: TGTGCCAGCAGCTTAGGAGCAGCGGCAGATCAGCCCCAGCATTTT
cdr3_aa: CASSLGAAADQPQHF

d_call: NA
v_call: TRBV20-1
j_call: TRBJ1-5
clone_size: few
cdr3_nt: TGCAGTGCTAGGAGATGGGGCCATCAGCCCCAGCATTTT
cdr3_aa: CSARRWGHQPQHF

d_call: NA
v_call: TRBV7-8
j_call: TRBJ2-4
clone_size: few
cdr3_nt: TGTGCCAGCAGCTTAACATCTCTAGCCAAAAACATTCAGTACTTC
cdr3_aa: CASSLTSLAKNIQYF

d_call: NA
v_call: TRBV11-2
j_call: TRBJ2-7
clone_size: few
cdr3_nt: TGTGCCAGCAGCCCCCTTCGAGGTCTCGGGGCCTACGAGCAGTACTTC
cdr3_aa: CASSPLRGLGAYEQYF

d_call: NA
v_call: TRBV12-3/TRBV12-4
j_call: TRBJ2-1
clone_size: NA
cdr3_nt: TGTGCCAGCAGGATGACAGTCACAAATGAGCAGTTCTTC
cdr3_aa: CASRMTVTNEQFF

d_call: NA
v_call: TRBV7-2
j_call: TRBJ2-5
clone_size: NA
cdr3_nt: TGTGCCAGCAGCCCCCGGGGAGCTTTGGAGACCCAGTACTTC
cdr3_aa: CASSPRGALETQYF

d_call: NA
v_call: TRBV6-1
j_call: TRBJ1-2
clone_size: NA
cdr3_nt: TGTGCCAGCAGTGGTGGTGGTTCAAGCGGTGGCTACACCTTC
cdr3_aa: CASSGGGSSGGYTF

d_call: NA
v_call: TRBV10-3
j_call: TRBJ2-7
clone_size: NA
cdr3_nt: TGTGCCATCAGTGAAATTAGGGCCGAGCAGTACTTC
cdr3_aa: CAISEIRAEQYF

d_call: NA
v_call: TRBV12-3/TRBV12-4
j_call: TRBJ1-2
clone_size: NA
cdr3_nt: TGTGCCAGCAGCCCCCAGGCAGTTAATGATGGCTACACCTTC
cdr3_aa: CASSPQAVNDGYTF

d_call: NA
v_call: TRBV4-1
j_call: TRBJ1-5
clone_size: few
cdr3_nt: TGCGCCAGCAGCCAAGGGCCGGCAGGGAGGTCCAATCAGCCCCAGCATTTT
cdr3_aa: CASSQGPAGRSNQPQHF

d_call: NA
v_call: TRBV11-3
j_call: TRBJ2-5
clone_size: few
cdr3_nt: TGTGCCAGCAGTACCCACCCTGAAGAGACCCAGTACTTC
cdr3_aa: CASSTHPEETQYF

d_call: TRBD1
v_call: TRBV11-2
j_call: TRBJ2-2
clone_size: few
cdr3_nt: TGTGCCAGCACCCAGACAGGGGATTTAAGAACCGGGGAGCTGTTTTTT
cdr3_aa: CASTQTGDLRTGELFF

d_call: TRBD1
v_call: TRBV7-6
j_call: TRBJ2-5
clone_size: NA
cdr3_nt: TGTGCCAGCAGCACACACGGACAGGCCCTGGACTTC
cdr3_aa: CASSTHGQALDF

d_call: NA
v_call: TRBV7-6
j_call: TRBJ1-1
clone_size: NA
cdr3_nt: TGTGCCAGCAGCTCAGCACAGGGAGTGAACACTGAAGCTTTCTTT
cdr3_aa: CASSSAQGVNTEAFF